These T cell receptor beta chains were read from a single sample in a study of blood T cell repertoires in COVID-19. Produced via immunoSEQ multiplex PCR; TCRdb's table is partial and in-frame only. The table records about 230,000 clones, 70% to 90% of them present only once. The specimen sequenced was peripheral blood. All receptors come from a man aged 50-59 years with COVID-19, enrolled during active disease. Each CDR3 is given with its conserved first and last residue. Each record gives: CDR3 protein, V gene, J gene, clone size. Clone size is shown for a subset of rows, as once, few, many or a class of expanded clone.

CDR3 protein: CASSWDRGRASPLHF; V gene: TRBV27; J gene: TRBJ1-6; clone size: .
CDR3 protein: CASSLGTFQETQYF; V gene: TRBV5-4; J gene: TRBJ2-5; clone size: .
CDR3 protein: CASKTGTRHQPQHF; V gene: TRBV19; J gene: TRBJ1-5; clone size: .
CDR3 protein: CAWSVQGGARYGYTF; V gene: TRBV30; J gene: TRBJ1-2; clone size: few
CDR3 protein: CASSPNRQPLNTEAFF; V gene: TRBV3-1/TRBV3-2; J gene: TRBJ1-1; clone size: .
CDR3 protein: CASSQDITTYEQYF; V gene: TRBV3-1/TRBV3-2; J gene: TRBJ2-7; clone size: .
CDR3 protein: CASSLRGIDSGTAGELFF; V gene: TRBV7-9; J gene: TRBJ2-2; clone size: .
CDR3 protein: CASSTTSYEQYF; V gene: TRBV7-9; J gene: TRBJ2-7; clone size: .
CDR3 protein: CASSKAGQGISSSYNEQFF; V gene: TRBV21-1; J gene: TRBJ2-1; clone size: .
CDR3 protein: CASSPSQGRTEAFF; V gene: TRBV18; J gene: TRBJ1-1; clone size: .
CDR3 protein: CAWSVQRQGGFNEQFF; V gene: TRBV30; J gene: TRBJ2-1; clone size: .